A single T cell receptor beta chain is shown here with its context. Its antigen is as yet unknown. The V segment lost 4 bases and the J segment 3 bases; nucleotides outside the gene matches: 9. Germline V gene data show CDR1 as SGHRS and CDR2 as YFSETQ. The CDR3 contains 16 residues. Collected material from alopecia areata patients comprised lesional scalp punch biopsies and peripheral blood. RNA was extracted and reverse transcribed into cDNA as the sequencing template. Produced via immunoSEQ multiplex PCR; TCRdb's table is partial and in-frame only. The data show 120,000 or so clones, 30% to 40% seen once. The record originates from a study of CD8+ T cells in alopecia areata. The overall study: People stayed on tofacitinib for 6 to 18 months, then stopped the drug for 6 months.

Study conclusions and caveats: Normal skin's resident alphabeta T cells are sequenced alongside lesional scalp T cells. Mice showed TCR sharing more clearly than patients did, possibly owing to HLA.

The rearrangement uses TRBV5-1 and TRBJ2-2; 7 bases are shared with TRBD1. This TCR was sampled from a human donor with alopecia areata. Sequences were obtained from CD4+ T cells sorted from blood. Here the CDR3 reads CASSPTGRMDTGELFF. The CDR3 nucleotides are TGCGCCAGCAGCCCGACAGGGCGGATGGACACCGGGGAGCTGTTTTTT.